The 5 T cell receptor beta chains presented below share a single source sample, sequenced in a study of response to subunit inactivated influenza vaccine. TCRdb used MiXCR to reprocess the RT-PCR reads, holding one entry per CDR3 protein. The sample yields hundreds of thousands of distinct CDR3 sequences, 12% to 15% seen once. Here the sequenced sample was PBMCs from blood, taken less than 15 days before vaccination. The receptors shown here come from a man aged 50 or older who received an inactivated influenza vaccine.

The J gene is TRBJ2-7, the V gene TRBV2, with TRBD1 as a possible D gene (6 bases). The CDR3 consists of 12 residues. Per germline, CDR1 SNHLY and CDR2 FYNNEI. Between the trimmed V and J ends, which lost 7 bases and 3 bases, there was a span of 10 bases. The CDR3 here is CASIQGDYEQYF. The CDR3 DNA is TGTGCCAGCATACAGGGTGACTACGAGCAGTACTTC.

This clonotype was seen more than once but under ten times. This chain joins TRBV10-3 and TRBJ1-6; no firm D call. The CDR3 runs to 12 residues. Germline V gene data show CDR1 as ENHRY and CDR2 as SYGVKD. The ends were cut back, 2 bases at V and 14 bases at J, with 10 bases in the middle. The CDR3 loop is CAISEGGQTLHF. The DNA for the CDR3 is TGTGCCATCAGTGAGGGCGGCCAAACCCTCCACTTT.

This clonotype was detected a few times. The chain combines TRBV15 with TRBJ2-5; D is uncertain. The V end lost 3 bases, the J end lost 5 bases, and 10 bases lay between the germline ends. This CDR3 has 13 amino acids. Germline CDR1 LNHNV, CDR2 YYDKDF (reference sequence). For the CDR3, the DNA is TGTGCCACCAGCAGTAGACTCGGGGAGACCCAGTACTTC. It yields the protein CATSSRLGETQYF.

Ten or more counts support this clonotype. CDR3 sequence: CASSLSNTEAFF. The CDR3 DNA is TGCGCCAGCAGCTTGTCCAACACTGAAGCTTTCTTT. The chain joins TRBV5-1 to TRBJ1-1; D remains ambiguous. This CDR3 has 12 residues. From germline, CDR1 is SGHRS and CDR2 YFSETQ. The V end lost 1 base, the J end lost 2 bases, and 3 bases lay between the germline ends.

This clonotype was observed a handful of times. The rearrangement joins TRBV24-1 to TRBJ1-2, with D unclear. Per germline, CDR1 KGHDR and CDR2 SFDVKD. This CDR3 spans 14 amino acids. V dropped 0 bases and J dropped 2 bases, with 6 bases sitting between them. CDR3 amino acids: CATSDLDGNYGYTF. The CDR3 DNA follows: TGTGCCACCAGTGATTTGGACGGGAACTATGGCTACACCTTC.